A single sample gave rise to the 25 T cell receptor beta chains below, sequenced in a study of spatial heterogeneity in lung cancer (dated by TCRdb to the late 2010s). Library creation used 5' RACE. Sequencing was carried out with a NextSeq 500. TCRdb reprocessed the public reads (quality trimming at Q25 with fastp, clone calling with MiXCR) and kept in-frame beta chains. For every CDR3 protein sequence, its rows merge into one entry that carries the most common genes and DNA. Within this sample are roughly 25,000 distinct CDR3 sequences, with more than 6.5% of them counted one time only. Approximately 15% of the sample rests with the top ten. Taken with the paper, the label for time point translates to: sample taken at primary tumor resection. TCR sequencing used whole RNA extracted from tumor and nontumor lung tissue, or from cryopreserved PBMC samples, without cell sorting. This specimen consisted of PBMCs, obtained at surgery. The receptors were gathered from a male donor with early-stage non-small cell lung cancer.

The CDR3 DNA reads as TGCAGTGCTAGAGATCGAGGGTTTCGTGAAAAACTGTTTTTT. Its translation: CSARDRGFREKLFF. V gene TRBV20-1 combines with J gene TRBJ1-4, with D unclear. Trimming removed 0 bases from V and 7 bases from J, with 12 bases in between. In germline, CDR1 is DFQATT, CDR2 SNEGSKA (reference sequence). The CDR3 sequence is 14 residues long.

This clonotype occurred many times. The chain has TRBV6-2 or TRBV6-3 and TRBJ2-1, with 11 bases lining up with TRBD2. The ends lost 5 bases at V and 5 bases at J; junction bases unmatched: 11. There are 17 residues in the CDR3. CDR1 and CDR2 from the germline V gene are MNHEY and SVGEGT. In DNA form, the CDR3 reads TGTGCCAGCAGTCTATTTTCCGGGACTAGCGGAAACAATGAGCAGTTCTTC. Protein: CASSLFSGTSGNNEQFF.

The rearrangement uses TRBV3-1 and TRBJ1-1; D remains unclear. CDR3 length: 13 residues. The V and J ends lost 1 base and 5 bases respectively, with 8 bases between them. Germline CDR1 LGHDT, CDR2 YNNKEL (reference sequence). The CDR3 nucleotides are TGTGCCAGCAGCCAAGTTTCGGGGACTGAAGCTTTCTTT. The encoded protein is CASSQVSGTEAFF.

There are many counts of this clonotype. This chain connects TRBV12-3 or TRBV12-4 to TRBJ1-5; tentative D call: TRBD1 (6 bases). V was shortened by 3 bases and J by 1 base, with 16 bases between the two germline ends. The CDR3 runs to 17 residues. DNA for the CDR3: TGTGCCAGCAGTTTGAGGGGCTCGGGGGCAAGCAATCAGCCCCAGCATTTT. Protein: CASSLRGSGASNQPQHF.

This clonotype was detected ten times or more. CDR3 coding DNA: TGCGCCAGCAGCTGGGGACAGACTGAAGCTTTCTTT. Its translation: CASSWGQTEAFF. The chain uses TRBV5-1 and TRBJ1-1; the match to TRBD1 covers 7 bases. With V trimmed by 3 bases and J by 5 bases, 1 base remained unmatched. CDR3 size: 12 residues. The germline CDR1 and CDR2 sequences are SGHRS and YFSETQ.

The sample holds many counts of this clonotype. J is TRBJ2-1 and V is TRBV2, with TRBD2 matching 8 bases. V dropped 6 bases and J dropped 0; count of bases not matched to a gene: 4. Germline V CDR1 and CDR2: SNHLY, FYNNEI. This CDR3 is 15 amino acids long. This CDR3 is CASRDSGASYNEQFF. The CDR3 coding sequence is TGTGCCAGCAGGGATAGCGGGGCCTCCTACAATGAGCAGTTCTTC. The variable domain in full, completed from reference TRBV2 and TRBJ2-1, reads EPEVTQTPSHQVTQMGQEVILRCVPISNHLYFYWYRQILGQKVEFLVSFYNNEISEKSEIFDDQFSVERPDGSNFTLKIRSTKLEDSAMYFCASRDSGASYNEQFFGPGTRLTVL.

The chain carries TRBV5-1 and TRBJ2-1; TRBD2 agrees at 9 bases. Germline V gene data show CDR1 as SGHRS and CDR2 as YFSETQ. J was trimmed by 7 bases and V by 0 bases; bases with no gene match: 8. The CDR3 is made up of 16 amino acids. CDR3 DNA: TGCGCCAGCAGCTTGGAAGGCGGGAGGGCCGCAAATGAGCAGTTCTTC. Amino acid sequence: CASSLEGGRAANEQFF.

This clonotype has at least ten counts. This chain links TRBV7-9 with TRBJ2-7; TRBD1 is a possible D gene (5 bases). V was pared by 1 base and J by 5 bases, with 12 bases between. Germline CDR1 is SEHNR and CDR2 is FQNEAQ (reference sequence). CDR3 length: 14 residues. CDR3 loop: CASSLVRVSDEQYF. CDR3 in DNA: TGTGCCAGCAGCTTAGTCAGGGTTAGTGACGAGCAGTACTTC.

Sample share makes this clonotype large. The chain employs TRBV6-4 and TRBJ2-2; no clear D gene. Germline loops: CDR1 MRHNA, CDR2 SNTAGT. This CDR3 comprises 14 residues. V dropped 2 bases and J dropped 6 bases, with 10 bases sitting between them. CDR3 loop: CASSDRLEAGELFF. The CDR3 nucleotides read TGTGCCAGCAGTGACAGATTGGAAGCCGGGGAGCTGTTTTTT.

This clonotype appeared a few times. V usage is TRBV2 and J usage is TRBJ1-5, with D unresolved. The CDR3 runs to 14 residues. In germline, CDR1 is SNHLY, CDR2 FYNNEI. Trimming stripped 5 bases from V and 9 bases from J, with 17 bases between. Written as DNA, the CDR3 is TGTGCCAGCAGTCAGGAGAACCTCCATCCGCCCCAGCATTTT. This gives the protein CASSQENLHPPQHF.

As for this clonotype: This could be a read error, since a much larger clone is one nucleotide away. The CDR3, as DNA: TGTGCCAGCAGTATCAGTTGGGACCGTATGAACACTGAAGCTTTCTTT. Translation gives CASSISWDRMNTEAFF. The rearrangement links TRBV27 to TRBJ1-1; maybe TRBD1 (5 bases). Germline CDR1 reads MNHEY; CDR2 reads SMNVEV (reference sequence). CDR3 length equals 16 residues. V was clipped by 5 bases and J by 0 bases, with 16 bases between them.

This clonotype counts as medium-sized. V is TRBV28 and J is TRBJ2-1; 9 bases agree with TRBD1. Losses at the gene ends were 5 bases for V and 5 bases for J; bases not matched to a gene: 7. CDR3 size: 15 residues. Germline loops: CDR1 MDHEN, CDR2 SYDVKM. CDR3 protein: CASSQPGQGHNEQFF. CDR3 bases: TGTGCCAGCAGTCAACCTGGACAGGGGCACAATGAGCAGTTCTTC.

This clonotype was picked up a small number of times. The chain recombines TRBV20-1 with TRBJ2-1, with 9 bases matching TRBD2. The V gene end was trimmed by 6 bases and the J gene end by 7 bases; junction bases not matched to a gene: 10. The CDR3 loop spans 14 amino acids. CDR1 and CDR2 from the germline V gene are DFQATT and SNEGSKA (reference sequence). CDR3 sequence: CSARLAEPENEQFF. In nucleotides, the CDR3 is TGCAGTGCCAGACTAGCGGAGCCCGAAAATGAGCAGTTCTTC.

This clonotype was detected a few times. The rearrangement uses TRBV12-3 or TRBV12-4 and TRBJ2-7; 9 bases match TRBD2. This CDR3 contains 14 residues. The J segment lost 3 bases and the V segment lost 5 bases, leaving 5 bases of the junction unmatched. CDR3 nucleotides: TGTGCCAGCAGTCCGCCTAGCGGGATCTACGAGCAGTACTTC. It codes for CASSPPSGIYEQYF.

This clonotype was seen repeatedly, ten times or more. The CDR3 sequence is CATSRTGGSGANVLTF. CDR3 DNA: TGTGCCACCAGCAGGACAGGGGGCTCTGGGGCCAACGTCCTGACTTTC. The chain is built from TRBV15 and TRBJ2-6; 9 bases agree with TRBD1. CDR3 length: 16 residues. With 3 bases clipped from V and 0 bases from J, the junction kept 0 bases outside the gene matches. CDR1 and CDR2 from the germline V gene are LNHNV and YYDKDF (reference sequence). The complete variable domain, with remaining parts taken from reference TRBV15 and TRBJ2-6, reads DAMVIQNPRYQVTQFGKPVTLSCSQTLNHNVMYWYQQKSSQAPKLLFHYYDKDFNNEADTPDNFQSRRPNTSFCFLDIRSPGLGDTAMYLCATSRTGGSGANVLTFGAGSRLTVL.

This clonotype came up many times. This sequence joins TRBV29-1 and TRBJ2-7; TRBD2 matches 10 bases. This CDR3 has 14 amino acids. V lost 6 bases and J lost 2; bases outside the gene matches: 7. The V gene's germline CDR1 is SQVTM and CDR2 ANQGSEA. Here the CDR3 DNA reads TGCAGCGTAAAAGCGGGAGGGGAGACCTACGAGCAGTACTTC. Protein: CSVKAGGETYEQYF.

This clonotype was recorded a few times. J is TRBJ2-6 and V is TRBV12-3 or TRBV12-4; D perhaps matches TRBD2 (6 bases). The CDR3 covers 15 residues. The V and J ends lost 7 bases and 0 bases respectively, with 10 bases between them. The CDR3 region has the DNA TGTGCCAGCACCCGGACTAACTCTGGGGCCAACGTCCTGACTTTC. It yields the protein CASTRTNSGANVLTF.

In the case of this clonotype: A read error is possible here, since a much larger clone lies one base away. This rearrangement joins TRBV9 to TRBJ1-6; 9 bases map to TRBD1. Germline V CDR1 and CDR2: SGDLS, YYNGEE. The CDR3 is 18 amino acids. Trimming removed 2 bases from V and 2 bases from J; junction bases left unmatched: 8. CDR3 nucleotides: TGTGCCAGCAGCGTCCGGGACAGGGACGATCCCTATAATTCACCCCTCCACTTT. It is translated as CASSVRDRDDPYNSPLHF.

The chain employs TRBV7-2 and TRBJ1-1; D is unresolved. The CDR3 spans 12 residues. Germline V gene data show CDR1 as SGHTA and CDR2 as FQGNSA. V was pared by 5 bases and J by 9 bases, with 13 bases between. CDR3 region: CASSLDYRQAFF. CDR3 DNA: TGTGCCAGCAGCCTCGACTATCGTCAAGCTTTCTTT.

This clonotype occurred many times. J is TRBJ2-1 and V is TRBV6-1, with 12 bases aligning to TRBD2. Germline values: CDR1 MNHNS, CDR2 SASEGT. V gave up 8 bases and J gave up 9 bases; unmatched junction bases: 14. There are 16 residues in the CDR3. For the CDR3, the DNA is TGTGCCAGCGGCTTAGGGCTAGCGGGAGGGACCGGTGAGCAGTTCTTC. This translates into CASGLGLAGGTGEQFF.

This clonotype was counted ten times or more. The V gene is TRBV27, the J gene TRBJ2-7, with TRBD2 matching over 10 bases. Trimming removed 7 bases from V and 2 bases from J; junction bases left unmatched: 17. CDR3 length equals 18 residues. Germline V lookup: CDR1 MNHEY, CDR2 SMNVEV (reference sequence). CDR3 DNA sequence: TGTGCCAGCACTCTCCGGTTGTTAGCGGGAGGCATGGCCTACGAGCAGTACTTC. It encodes CASTLRLLAGGMAYEQYF.

This clonotype was detected many times. The rearrangement joins TRBV12-3 or TRBV12-4 to TRBJ2-1; D is possibly TRBD1 (6 bases). Trimming pared 4 bases from V and 0 bases from J, leaving 7 bases between. CDR3 length: 14 residues. In DNA form, the CDR3 reads TGTGCCAGCAGTTGGACAGACTCCTACAATGAGCAGTTCTTC. Its protein is CASSWTDSYNEQFF.

This clonotype has ten or more counts. The chain has TRBV29-1 and TRBJ2-7; 14 nucleotides agree with TRBD2. The CDR3 has 15 amino acids. Looked up from germline, CDR1 is SQVTM and CDR2 is ANQGSEA. The V and J ends lost 6 bases and 2 bases, in that order; junction bases with no gene match: 6. The CDR3 DNA reads TGCAGCGTCGGGACTAGCGGGAGAGGAACCTACGAGCAGTACTTC. Translating gives CSVGTSGRGTYEQYF.

This clonotype appeared a few times. The genes are TRBV20-1 and TRBJ2-5; the D is unclear. V was shortened by 6 bases and J by 5 bases, with 13 bases between the two germline ends. Germline V gene lookup returns CDR1 DFQATT and CDR2 SNEGSKA (reference sequence). The CDR3 has 12 residues. The CDR3 loop reads CSAPTRMETQYF. In DNA, the CDR3 is TGCAGTGCCCCCACCCGTATGGAGACCCAGTACTTC.

This clonotype was seen repeatedly, ten times or more. This rearrangement joins TRBV7-9 to TRBJ2-3; D is unclear. The ends were cut back, 2 bases at V and 4 bases at J, with 4 bases in the middle. The CDR3 covers 12 residues. CDR1 is SEHNR, CDR2 FQNEAQ, per germline (reference sequence). CDR3 amino acids: CASSLIADTQYF. CDR3 bases: TGTGCCAGCAGCTTAATAGCAGATACGCAGTATTTT. Supplemented by reference TRBV7-9 and TRBJ2-3, the full variable domain reads DTGVSQNPRHKITKRGQNVTFRCDPISEHNRLYWYRQTLGQGPEFLTYFQNEAQLEKSRLLSDRFSAERPKGSFSTLEIQRTEQGDSAMYLCASSLIADTQYFGPGTRLTVL.